These T cell receptor beta chains were read from a single sample in a study of Ad26.COV2.S vaccination and SARS-CoV-2 variants. The repertoire was sequenced with immunoSEQ multiplex PCR; TCRdb's copy has only in-frame clones and lacks some. Of fewer than 500,000 clones in the sample, 90% are singletons; the top ten hold 9.5% to 15%. This sample comprised peripheral blood, obtained in a trial of Ad26.COV2.S vaccine versus placebo. Receptors originate from a person aged 18 to 59 who received the Ad26.COV2.S COVID-19 vaccine or a placebo. Each CDR3 is given with its conserved first and last residue. The D gene is left open where the match is weak. Clone size is given for some rows only: seen once, a few or many times, or a class if the clone is expanded.

J gene | V gene | clone size | D gene | CDR3 DNA | CDR3 protein
TRBJ2-7 | TRBV30 | . | . | TGTGCCTGGAGTGGACGGGTCGAGCAGTACTTC | CAWSGRVEQYF
TRBJ2-2 | TRBV7-2 | few | TRBD2 | TGTGCCAGCAGCTCCCGGCTAGCGGGAATAAGGCGGAACACCGGGGAGCTGTTTTTT | CASSSRLAGIRRNTGELFF
TRBJ2-3 | TRBV7-2 | once | . | TGTGCCAGCAGCTTTAACGCCCAGGGCTCAGATACGCAGTATTTT | CASSFNAQGSDTQYF
TRBJ2-1 | TRBV11-3 | . | . | TGTGCCAGCAGCTTAGCGGGTAGCTACAATGAGCAGTTCTTC | CASSLAGSYNEQFF
TRBJ2-3 | TRBV30 | . | . | TGTGCCTGGAGTGTCAAGCCCCCAACAGCTACGCAGTATTTT | CAWSVKPPTATQYF
TRBJ2-7 | TRBV6-6 | . | . | TGTGCCAGCAGTTACTCGGGGAGCTCACCTTACGAGCAGTACTTC | CASSYSGSSPYEQYF
TRBJ2-7 | TRBV11-2 | . | TRBD2 | TGTGCCAGCAGCTCTCCGACTAGCGGGGCCACCTACGAGCAGTACTTC | CASSSPTSGATYEQYF
TRBJ2-7 | TRBV6-6 | . | . | TGTGCCAGCAGGGACCAAGGTTCCTACGAGCAGTACTTC | CASRDQGSYEQYF
TRBJ2-7 | TRBV9 | . | . | TGTGCCAGCAGCGTAGCTTGGCGGGGCTACGAGCAGTACTTC | CASSVAWRGYEQYF
TRBJ2-2 | TRBV27 | . | . | TGTGCCAGCAGTTTAGACGGTTACGGGGAGCTGTTTTTT | CASSLDGYGELFF
TRBJ2-6 | TRBV24-1 | . | TRBD1 | TGTGCCACCAGTGATTCCGGACAGGGGGCTTCGGGGGCCAACGTCCTGACTTTC | CATSDSGQGASGANVLTF
TRBJ1-6 | TRBV3-1/TRBV3-2 | . | . | TGTGCCAGCAGCCAAGGTTCAGGACGTAATTCACCCCTCCACTTT | CASSQGSGRNSPLHF
TRBJ2-5 | TRBV3-1/TRBV3-2 | once | TRBD2 | TGTGCCAGCAGCCAAGTGGTGCGGGAGGGGGCGGAGACCCAGTACTTC | CASSQVVREGAETQYF
TRBJ1-1 | TRBV29-1 | . | . | TGCAGCGTTGAAGGGGGACTGAACACTGAAGCTTTCTTT | CSVEGGLNTEAFF
TRBJ2-1 | TRBV6-2/TRBV6-3 | . | TRBD2 | TGTGCCAGCAGTTACTCGGTGCAGCGGGGATACAATGAGCAGTTCTTC | CASSYSVQRGYNEQFF
TRBJ2-5 | TRBV3-1/TRBV3-2 | . | TRBD2 | TGTGCCAGCAGCCAAGTCGGGAGGGTAAACCAAGAGACCCAGTACTTC | CASSQVGRVNQETQYF
TRBJ1-2 | TRBV2 | . | . | TGTGCCGGGACGGACAGACAGAGAGGCTATGGCTACACCTTC | CAGTDRQRGYGYTF
TRBJ2-7 | TRBV24-1 | . | TRBD2 | TGTGCCACCAGTGACCCGGGACTAGGTTTCTACGAGCAGTACTTC | CATSDPGLGFYEQYF
TRBJ2-3 | TRBV7-8 | . | . | TGTGCCAGCAGCTTAGGGGAAGGACCGCCAAGCACAGATACGCAGTATTTT | CASSLGEGPPSTDTQYF
TRBJ2-7 | TRBV4-1 | . | . | TGCGCCAGCAGCCAACCCCGGGACCGAGGTACCTACGAGCAGTACTTC | CASSQPRDRGTYEQYF
TRBJ2-7 | TRBV20-1 | . | . | TGCAGTGCTAGTATCCAGGTCCACTACGAGCAGTACTTC | CSASIQVHYEQYF
TRBJ2-1 | TRBV7-3 | . | TRBD2 | TGTGCCAGCAGCTTCCGGACTAGCGGGGTGGGTGTTAATGAGCAGTTCTTC | CASSFRTSGVGVNEQFF
TRBJ2-5 | TRBV5-4 | . | . | TGTGCCAGCAGCAGGGGGGCTCGCCAAGAGACCCAGTACTTC | CASSRGARQETQYF
TRBJ2-2 | TRBV19 | . | . | TGTGCCAGTACTGCGACACCGAACACCGGGGAGCTGTTTTTT | CASTATPNTGELFF
TRBJ2-7 | TRBV2 | once | TRBD1 | TGTGCCAGCAACAGGGACAGTACCTACGAGCAGTACTTC | CASNRDSTYEQYF
TRBJ1-5 | TRBV6-6 | . | . | TGTGCCAGCAGGGCAGCGGGGATGAATCAGCCCCAGCATTTT | CASRAAGMNQPQHF
TRBJ2-1 | TRBV7-9 | . | . | TGTGCCAGCAGCTTAGTCCACAATGAGCAGTTCTTC | CASSLVHNEQFF
TRBJ2-5 | TRBV5-1 | . | . | TGCGCCAGCAGCGAAAGGGGGAGAGAGACCCAGTACTTC | CASSERGRETQYF
TRBJ1-2 | TRBV29-1 | . | TRBD1 | TGCAGCGTGGATTCTTCCTCGACAGGGGGCGTCTATGGCTACACCTTC | CSVDSSSTGGVYGYTF
TRBJ1-1 | TRBV27 | . | TRBD1 | TGTGCCAGCAGTCCCCCGCGTTCAGGGGGAAAAACTGAAGCTTTCTTT | CASSPPRSGGKTEAFF
TRBJ2-7 | TRBV7-2 | . | TRBD1 | TGTGCCAGCAGCTTAGGTATCGAGTGGGGACAGTTTTCCTACGAGCAGTACTTC | CASSLGIEWGQFSYEQYF
TRBJ2-7 | TRBV11-2 | once | . | TGTGCCAGCAGCTTGGCCCTTTTCTCCTACGAGCAGTACTTC | CASSLALFSYEQYF
TRBJ1-3 | TRBV2 | . | TRBD1 | TGTGCCAGCAGGGAACAGGGGCGAGGAAACACCATATATTTT | CASREQGRGNTIYF
TRBJ1-3 | TRBV19 | . | TRBD1 | TGTGCCAGTAGTCTCGGACAGGACTCTGGAAACACCATATATTTT | CASSLGQDSGNTIYF
TRBJ2-5 | TRBV24-1 | . | TRBD1 | TGTGCCACCAGTGATTTTGGACAGGGCCAGACGACTGGGGAGACCCAGTACTTC | CATSDFGQGQTTGETQYF
TRBJ2-1 | TRBV10-3 | . | TRBD1 | TGTGCCATCAGTGCACAGGGGGCCTTAAATGAGCAGTTCTTC | CAISAQGALNEQFF
TRBJ1-1 | TRBV18 | . | TRBD1 | TGTGCCAGCTCAACGGGGACAGGGGGCGTGGACACTGAAGCTTTCTTT | CASSTGTGGVDTEAFF
TRBJ2-7 | TRBV28 | . | . | TGTGCCAGCAGCATTACTAGCCCTTACGAGCAGTACTTC | CASSITSPYEQYF
TRBJ2-7 | TRBV7-9 | . | . | TGTGCCAGCAGCTTAACCTGGCAGGGCGGCGACGAGCAGTACTTC | CASSLTWQGGDEQYF
TRBJ2-5 | TRBV10-3 | . | TRBD2 | TGTGCCATCAGTGACCCTCTCGCGGGAGGCTTATATCGGAGGGTGACCCAGTACTTC | CAISDPLAGGLYRRVTQYF
TRBJ2-7 | TRBV7-9 | . | . | TGTGCCAGCAGCCTGACACCAGGCTACGAGCAGTACTTC | CASSLTPGYEQYF
TRBJ2-6 | TRBV7-9 | . | . | TGTGCCAGCACCCGAAGAGGGGGGGCCTGCTCTAGTTGTCATGGGGCCAACGTCCTGACTTTC | CASTRRGGACSSCHGANVLTF
TRBJ2-1 | TRBV18 | few | . | TGTGCCAGCTCACGGGAGGTAGCTGAGCAGTTCTTC | CASSREVAEQFF
TRBJ2-7 | TRBV29-1 | few | . | TGCAGCGTCCGGGTAGGGTACGAGCAGTACTTC | CSVRVGYEQYF
TRBJ2-7 | TRBV20-1 | . | . | TGCAGTGCTAGTTATGGGGGTAGCTACGAGCAGTACTTC | CSASYGGSYEQYF
TRBJ2-1 | TRBV3-1/TRBV3-2 | . | . | TGTGCCAGCAGCCAAGGGGTGAGTGAGCAGTTCTTC | CASSQGVSEQFF
TRBJ1-1 | TRBV9 | . | . | TGTGCCAGCAGCCCAGAACACGGGAGGGGTGTTGAAGCTTTCTTT | CASSPEHGRGVEAFF
TRBJ1-3 | TRBV9 | . | . | TGTGCCAGCAGCTATGGACCCTATGGGGGAAACACCATATATTTT | CASSYGPYGGNTIYF
TRBJ2-3 | TRBV27 | . | TRBD2 | TGTGCCAGCAGTGCACTAGCGGGAGTGACAGATACGCAGTATTTT | CASSALAGVTDTQYF
TRBJ1-5 | TRBV5-5 | . | . | TGTGCCAGCAGCTTGGACGGCAATCAGCCCCAGCATTTT | CASSLDGNQPQHF
TRBJ2-7 | TRBV25-1 | . | . | TGTGCCAGCAGAACTACTTTCGCCGACGAGCAGTACTTC | CASRTTFADEQYF
TRBJ1-6 | TRBV5-1 | . | TRBD1 | TGCGCCAGCAGCTTGGGGGACAGGGGGTCTTCACCCCTCCACTTT | CASSLGDRGSSPLHF
TRBJ2-7 | TRBV13 | . | . | TGTGCCAGCAGCAAAGCTTTCGAATACGAGCAGTACTTC | CASSKAFEYEQYF
TRBJ1-1 | TRBV7-9 | . | . | TGTGCCAGCAGCTTAGGAGACAACACTGAAGCTTTCTTT | CASSLGDNTEAFF
TRBJ2-7 | TRBV30 | . | TRBD2 | TGTGCCTGGACCGGGACTAGCGGGAGATACGAGCAGTACTTC | CAWTGTSGRYEQYF
TRBJ2-1 | TRBV30 | . | . | TGTGCCTGGAGTGGGGAAATTTCCTACAATGAGCAGTTCTTC | CAWSGEISYNEQFF
TRBJ1-1 | TRBV30 | . | . | TGTGCCTGGGGGGCCCTGAGAGCTGAAGCTTTCTTT | CAWGALRAEAFF
TRBJ1-1 | TRBV30 | . | . | TGTGCCTGGAGTGTCGCCGTGTACTCTGAAGCTTTCTTT | CAWSVAVYSEAFF